The 26 T cell receptor beta chains listed next were all sequenced from one sample in a study of blood T cell repertoires in COVID-19. The assay was immunoSEQ multiplex PCR, and TCRdb's table has in-frame clones only and misses some. The sample yields 65,000 or so clones, 65% to 85% seen once. The sequenced material came from PBMCs or T cells enriched from blood (not recorded which). These receptors originate from a woman aged 55-69 years who had been exposed to COVID-19.

Comment on this clone: This same CDR3 is encoded by further DNA sequences in the sample. The V call is TRBV6-5, the J call TRBJ1-3, with D tentatively TRBD1 (6 bases). The V end was cut by 6 bases, the J end by 4 bases, with 7 bases between. The CDR3 is 12 residues long. Germline V CDR1 and CDR2: MNHEY, SVGAGI. In DNA, the CDR3 is TGTGCCAGCAGCACAGGGGGAAACACCATATATTTT. Residues: CASSTGGNTIYF.

The chain couples TRBV18 to TRBJ1-5; tentatively, D is TRBD1 (6 bases). The length of the CDR3 is 15 residues. Trimming pared 3 bases from V and 3 bases from J, leaving 12 bases between. CDR1 and CDR2 from the germline V gene are KGHSH and LQKENI. CDR3: CASSPGGQLNQPQHF. In DNA form, the CDR3 reads TGTGCCAGCTCACCCGGCGGACAGCTCAATCAGCCCCAGCATTTT. The whole variable domain, filled in from reference TRBV18 and TRBJ1-5, reads NAGVMQNPRHLVRRRGQEARLRCSPMKGHSHVYWYRQLPEEGLKFMVYLQKENIIDESGMPKERFSAEFPKEGPSILRIQQVVRGDSAAYFCASSPGGQLNQPQHFGDGTRLSIL.

V gene TRBV6-5 combines with J gene TRBJ2-7, with 8 bases that match TRBD2. J was trimmed by 4 bases and V by 8 bases; bases with no gene match: 7. The CDR3 consists of 13 residues. Germline V gene lookup returns CDR1 MNHEY and CDR2 SVGAGI. The CDR3 protein is CASFAAGGYEQYF. Written as DNA, the CDR3 is TGTGCCAGCTTTGCGGCGGGAGGTTACGAGCAGTACTTC.

The chain has TRBV7-9 and TRBJ2-2; TRBD2 matches 13 bases. Germline assignment: CDR1 SEHNR and CDR2 FQNEAQ (reference sequence). V shed 6 bases, J shed 0 bases, and the junction held 4 bases outside the gene matches. This CDR3 region has 17 residues. As DNA, the CDR3 is TGTGCCAGCAGGTCCGGGACTAGCGGGGCGAACACCGGGGAGCTGTTTTTT. Its translation: CASRSGTSGANTGELFF.

V and J are TRBV27 and TRBJ2-3, with 11 positions matching TRBD1. The junction had 7 bases not matched to a gene; V was cut back by 5 bases and J by 3 bases. The CDR3 has 16 amino acids. CDR1 and CDR2 (germline): MNHEY, SMNVEV (reference sequence). The CDR3, as DNA: TGTGCCAGCAGTCCCCGAAGGGACAGGGGGACAGATACGCAGTATTTT. The encoded protein is CASSPRRDRGTDTQYF.

V gene TRBV5-1 combines with J gene TRBJ2-3, with a tentative D call TRBD2 (5 bases). The CDR3 consists of 13 residues. The V gene lost 6 bases and the J gene lost 2 bases, with 10 bases spanning the gap. Germline CDR1 SGHRS, CDR2 YFSETQ. The CDR3 nucleotides read TGCGCCAGCAAAGAGGGCCCCACAGATACGCAGTATTTT. It codes for CASKEGPTDTQYF. Full variable domain (rest looked up from reference TRBV5-1 and TRBJ2-3): KAGVTQTPRYLIKTRGQQVTLSCSPISGHRSVSWYQQTPGQGLQFLFEYFSETQRNKGNFPGRFSGRQFSNSRSEMNVSTLELGDSALYLCASKEGPTDTQYFGPGTRLTVL.

This chain connects TRBV7-2 to TRBJ1-3; no firm D call. V lost 2 bases and J 4 bases, leaving 12 bases between the germline ends. The CDR3 is made up of 15 amino acids. Germline values: CDR1 SGHTA, CDR2 FQGNSA. Written as DNA, the CDR3 is TGTGCCAGCAGCTTACATTTCACCCAGGGAAACACCATATATTTT. Its protein product is CASSLHFTQGNTIYF.

This rearrangement joins TRBV28 to TRBJ1-5, with D tentatively TRBD1 (6 bases). The CDR3 is made up of 18 amino acids. Trimming removed 3 bases from V and 1 base from J, with 19 bases in between. Per germline, CDR1 MDHEN and CDR2 SYDVKM. CDR3 residues: CASSFGAGGARSNQPQHF. DNA of the CDR3: TGTGCCAGCAGTTTCGGCGCTGGGGGCGCAAGGAGCAATCAGCCCCAGCATTTT.

CDR3 residues: CASSLGAGGPFEQYF. For the CDR3, the DNA is TGTGCCAGCAGCTTAGGAGCGGGAGGGCCTTTCGAGCAGTACTTC. V gene TRBV7-2 combines with J gene TRBJ2-7; 10 nucleotides line up with TRBD2. The CDR3 consists of 15 residues. The germline V gene has CDR1 SGHTA and CDR2 FQGNSA. V shed 1 base and J 6 bases; nucleotides not matched to a gene: 6.

The rearrangement uses TRBV5-1 and TRBJ2-2; D possibly corresponds to TRBD2 (6 bases). Trimming pared 4 bases from V and 4 bases from J, leaving 11 bases between. Germline CDR1 and CDR2: SGHRS and YFSETQ. The CDR3 length is 14 residues. CDR3 sequence: CASSREPGTGELFF. The CDR3 DNA sequence: TGCGCCAGCAGCCGGGAGCCTGGCACCGGGGAGCTGTTTTTT.

This clone was detected many times. CDR3 in amino acids: CASSLRGQETQYF. Here the CDR3 DNA reads TGTGCCAGCAGCCTGCGGGGGCAAGAGACCCAGTACTTC. The rearrangement uses TRBV3-1 (or the pseudogene TRBV3-2) and TRBJ2-5; 7 nucleotides match TRBD2. Germline lookup yields CDR1 LGHDT and CDR2 YNNKEL (reference sequence). The CDR3 extends over 13 amino acids. Trimming at V came to 4 bases and at J to 2 bases, leaving 1 base not matched to a gene.

This clone was detected a few times. The DNA of the CDR3 is TGTGCCAGCAGCGAAGACTCGCGCGGTGAGCAGTTCTTC. This translates into CASSEDSRGEQFF. This sequence joins TRBV6-4 and TRBJ2-1; D unclear. Per the germline V gene, CDR1 is MRHNA and CDR2 is SNTAGT. CDR3 length equals 13 residues. V was shortened by 6 bases and J by 9 bases, with 15 bases between the two germline ends.

This chain connects TRBV10-1 to TRBJ2-1; 9 positions agree with TRBD2. The trim removed 7 bases at V and 8 bases at J, leaving 12 bases unmatched. Germline V gene lookup returns CDR1 WNHNN and CDR2 SYGVQD (reference sequence). This CDR3 region has 15 residues. Written as DNA, the CDR3 is TGCGCCAGCACTTTGCGGGAGGGTTTTTGTCATGAGCAGTTCTTC. Translation: CASTLREGFCHEQFF.

As concerns this clone: One end of the junction is discordant with germline, which a read error may explain. V gene TRBV28 combines with J gene TRBJ1-1; no clear D. The length of the CDR3 is 14 residues. CDR1 and CDR2 from the germline V gene are MDHEN and SYDVKM. The CDR3 DNA reads as TGTGCCAGCAATTTACGGGCTGGAGGGACTGAAGCTTTCTTT. Protein: CASNLRAGGTEAFF. Variable domain in full (rest from reference TRBV28 and TRBJ1-1): DVKVTQSSRYLVKRTGEKVFLECVQDMDHENMFWYRQDPGLGLRLIYFSYDVKMKEKGDIPEGYSVSREKKERFSLILESASTNQTSMYLCASNLRAGGTEAFFGQGTRLTVV.

The DNA of the CDR3 is TGTGCCAGCAGTTTCCCCACCAGCAGGGACTCCTACAATGAGCAGTTCTTC. Residues: CASSFPTSRDSYNEQFF. V gene TRBV28 combines with J gene TRBJ2-1; D perhaps matches TRBD1 (5 bases). Trimming stripped 3 bases from V and 0 bases from J, with 15 bases between. The CDR3 is 17 residues long. From germline, CDR1 is MDHEN and CDR2 SYDVKM.

This chain joins TRBV7-8 and TRBJ2-1, with a possible D match to TRBD2 (5 bases). Germline V gene data show CDR1 as SGHVS and CDR2 as FQNEAQ. Trimming removed 4 bases from V and 8 bases from J, with 18 bases in between. The CDR3 runs 15 residues. CDR3 in DNA: TGTGCCAGCAGCTCGGTCACGGGAAGTCGAGATGAGCAGTTCTTC. This sequence encodes CASSSVTGSRDEQFF.

CDR3 nucleotides: TGCGCCAGCAGCAGGACAGGGGGCAACGAAAAACTGTTTTTT. This translates into CASSRTGGNEKLFF. The chain links TRBV5-1 to TRBJ1-4; 11 nucleotides match TRBD1. Per the germline V gene, CDR1 is SGHRS and CDR2 is YFSETQ. This CDR3 is built from 14 residues. The V segment lost 4 bases and the J segment 8 bases; nucleotides outside the gene matches: 4.

The chain is built from TRBV4-1 and TRBJ2-1, with TRBD2 matching over 12 bases. Germline V gene sequence: CDR1 MGHRA, CDR2 YSYEKL. The CDR3 runs to 16 residues. The V gene end was trimmed by 0 bases and the J gene end by 4 bases; junction bases not matched to a gene: 1. CDR3 region: CASSQEGLAGYNEQFF. The CDR3 coding sequence is TGCGCCAGCAGCCAAGAGGGACTAGCGGGTTACAATGAGCAGTTCTTC.

The J gene is TRBJ2-7, the V gene TRBV7-2; 15 bases align to TRBD2. Germline CDR1 reads SGHTA; CDR2 reads FQGNSA. With V trimmed by 5 bases and J by 3 bases, 2 bases remained unmatched. The CDR3 is 15 residues long. The CDR3 DNA reads as TGTGCCAGCAGCGCGGGACTAGCGGGGGGCTACGAGCAGTACTTC. Its protein is CASSAGLAGGYEQYF.

Written as DNA, the CDR3 is TGTGCCAGCACCACTATGCTTTCTGCTGGGGAGCTGTTTTTT. Protein: CASTTMLSAGELFF. V usage is TRBV5-4 and J usage is TRBJ2-2; no clear D. Germline V gene sequence: CDR1 SGHNT, CDR2 YYREEE (reference sequence). Deletions cut 6 bases from V and 8 bases from J, with 17 bases between. This CDR3 spans 14 amino acids.

This clone was observed a few times. The chain uses TRBV9 and TRBJ2-1, with 7 bases that match TRBD2. The CDR3 is 14 residues long. In germline, CDR1 is SGDLS, CDR2 YYNGEE. J lost 7 bases, V lost 0 bases, and 4 bases had no gene match. In DNA, the CDR3 is TGTGCCAGCAGCGTAGGCGGGAGTAGTAATGAGCAGTTCTTC. Its translation is CASSVGGSSNEQFF.

The J gene is TRBJ1-6, the V gene TRBV7-3, with 7 bases aligning to TRBD1. Looked up from germline, CDR1 is SGHTA and CDR2 is FQGTGA. J was trimmed by 9 bases and V by 5 bases; bases with no gene match: 13. CDR3 length: 16 residues. The CDR3 spells CASSKGTADLGSPLHF. The CDR3 DNA sequence: TGTGCCAGCAGCAAAGGGACAGCCGACCTGGGTTCACCCCTCCACTTT.

The chain recombines TRBV9 with TRBJ2-7; 8 positions match TRBD1. In germline, CDR1 is SGDLS, CDR2 YYNGEE. The CDR3 runs to 14 residues. J lost 5 bases, V lost 6 bases, and 10 bases had no gene match. The DNA of the CDR3 is TGTGCCAGCAATCAGGGGGCGTACATCCACGAGCAGTACTTC. Translated: CASNQGAYIHEQYF. Combining the CDR3 with reference TRBV9 and TRBJ2-7 gives the whole variable domain DSGVTQTPKHLITATGQRVTLRCSPRSGDLSVYWYQQSLDQGLQFLIQYYNGEERAKGNILERFSAQQFPDLHSELNLSSLELGDSALYFCASNQGAYIHEQYFGPGTRLTVT.

The CDR3 nucleotides read TGTGCCAGCAGCCCTCTCCCCTCCTACGAGCAGTACTTC. Its translation is CASSPLPSYEQYF. The chain employs TRBV7-2 and TRBJ2-7; no clear D gene. Germline CDR1 is SGHTA and CDR2 is FQGNSA. This CDR3 is built from 13 residues. The ends were cut back, 5 bases at V and 0 bases at J, with 8 bases in the middle.

This clone showed up just a few times. The chain uses TRBV18 and TRBJ1-1, with D possibly matching TRBD1 (5 bases). Germline V gene lookup returns CDR1 KGHSH and CDR2 LQKENI. The CDR3 runs 13 residues. V lost 7 bases, J lost 5 bases, and 14 bases lay in between. The CDR3 coding sequence is TGTGCCAGCTTCCCCCAGGGAAGGACTGAAGCTTTCTTT. It specifies CASFPQGRTEAFF.

This clone occurred a few times. V gene TRBV10-3 combines with J gene TRBJ1-5; D remains unclear. CDR1 and CDR2 (germline): ENHRY, SYGVKD. The CDR3 spans 16 residues. The germline V and J ends were trimmed by 2 bases and 0 bases, with 11 bases remaining between them. The CDR3 DNA sequence: TGTGCCATCAGTGAGGAACGGAGTATTAGCAATCAGCCCCAGCATTTT. Protein sequence: CAISEERSISNQPQHF.